These T cell receptor beta chains were read from a single sample in a study of T cell responses to AZD1222 COVID-19 vaccine. Method: immunoSEQ multiplex PCR; TCRdb's copy keeps in-frame clones and lacks some. Of about 97,000 clones listed, more than 70% are singletons. The material sequenced was peripheral blood, taken on day 0 of AZD1222 vaccination. The origin of the receptors is an adult in good health. The CDR3 runs from the conserved cysteine through the conserved F or W. A D gene is named only where the DNA matches it firmly. The size field is filled for only some rows; it gives once, few, many or a size class.

CDR3aa	CDR3nt	j_gene	d_gene	v_gene	abundance
CASSPLDRGLEGYTF	TGTGCCAGCAGCCCTCTGGACAGGGGCCTGGAGGGCTACACCTTC	TRBJ1-2	TRBD1	TRBV3-1/TRBV3-2	few
CASSQDQRTNYGYTF	TGTGCCAGCAGCCAAGATCAAAGGACGAACTATGGCTACACCTTC	TRBJ1-2	.	TRBV4-2	.
CASSTNVRLGELFF	TGTGCCAGCAGCACTAACGTTCGACTCGGGGAGCTGTTTTTT	TRBJ2-2	.	TRBV3-1/TRBV3-2	once
CASSYLLADKPTDTQYF	TGTGCCAGCAGTTACCTATTAGCGGACAAGCCGACAGATACGCAGTATTTT	TRBJ2-3	.	TRBV6-2/TRBV6-3	.
CASSSGGVYNYGYTF	TGTGCCAGCAGCTCCGGGGGAGTATATAACTATGGCTACACCTTC	TRBJ1-2	.	TRBV7-2	.
CASEPGQGNTIYF	TGTGCCAGTGAGCCGGGACAGGGAAACACCATATATTTT	TRBJ1-3	TRBD1	TRBV2	few
CASSPIKTGTEIGELFF	TGCGCCAGCAGCCCTATAAAGACCGGGACAGAGATCGGGGAGCTGTTTTTT	TRBJ2-2	TRBD1	TRBV5-1	once
CASSVLAGGAGTQYF	TGTGCCAGCAGTGTACTAGCGGGGGGGGCTGGTACGCAGTATTTT	TRBJ2-3	TRBD2	TRBV6-2/TRBV6-3	.
CASSPSTGTQYF	TGTGCCAGCAGTCCTTCGACTGGTACGCAGTATTTT	TRBJ2-3	.	TRBV6-5	.
CASSFRTGDQPQHF	TGTGCCAGCAGCTTCCGGACAGGTGATCAGCCCCAGCATTTT	TRBJ1-5	TRBD1	TRBV7-2	.
CASSLARAGGSGTGELFF	TGTGCCAGCAGCTTAGCAAGGGCAGGGGGTTCGGGCACCGGGGAGCTGTTTTTT	TRBJ2-2	TRBD1	TRBV7-2	.
CASSSGRGNTIYF	TGTGCCAGCAGCTCCGGGCGGGGAAACACCATATATTTT	TRBJ1-3	.	TRBV12-3/TRBV12-4	.
CACNPEGRTNSPLHF	TGTGCCTGCAACCCCGAGGGGAGGACGAATTCACCCCTCCACTTT	TRBJ1-6	.	TRBV30	.
CASSLGGGSSSPLHF	TGCGCCAGCAGCTTGGGAGGGGGGTCAAGTTCACCCCTCCACTTT	TRBJ1-6	.	TRBV5-1	.
CASSYLRDGYTF	TGTGCCAGCAGTTACTTGCGGGATGGCTACACCTTC	TRBJ1-2	.	TRBV6-2/TRBV6-3	once
CASSSPSGEAFF	TGCGCCAGCAGCTCGCCCTCAGGTGAAGCTTTCTTT	TRBJ1-1	.	TRBV5-1	.
CATSRDRVIGYNEQFF	TGTGCCACCAGCAGAGATCGGGTGATCGGCTACAATGAGCAGTTCTTC	TRBJ2-1	.	TRBV15	.
CAIRAVIRNTEAFF	TGTGCCATCAGGGCAGTTATCCGGAACACTGAAGCTTTCTTT	TRBJ1-1	.	TRBV10-3	.
CASSLENSGANVLTF	TGCGCCAGCAGCTTGGAGAACTCTGGGGCCAACGTCCTGACTTTC	TRBJ2-6	.	TRBV5-1	.
CASSQNYNEQFF	TGTGCCAGCAGCCAGAATTACAATGAGCAGTTCTTC	TRBJ2-1	.	TRBV21-1	.
CASSPHFYNEQFF	TGTGCCAGCAGTCCCCACTTTTACAATGAGCAGTTCTTC	TRBJ2-1	.	TRBV6-5	once
CASSLNSFTEAFF	TGTGCCAGCAGCTTAAATTCGTTCACTGAAGCTTTCTTT	TRBJ1-1	.	TRBV7-3	.
CASSGGLAGAPSTDTQYF	TGTGCCAGTAGTGGAGGACTAGCGGGGGCCCCTAGCACAGATACGCAGTATTTT	TRBJ2-3	TRBD2	TRBV19	.
CASSSGQGNTIYF	TGTGCCAGCAGCTCCGGACAGGGAAACACCATATATTTT	TRBJ1-3	.	TRBV11-3	.
CATSESRDSPPGELFF	TGTGCCACCAGTGAATCCCGGGACTCCCCGCCCGGGGAGCTGTTTTTT	TRBJ2-2	.	TRBV24-1	once
CAWSLQSSDEQYF	TGTGCCTGGAGTTTACAGAGTAGCGACGAGCAGTACTTC	TRBJ2-7	.	TRBV30	.
CASRDRADTEAFF	TGCGCCAGCAGGGACAGGGCCGACACTGAAGCTTTCTTT	TRBJ1-1	TRBD1	TRBV10-1	.
CASSLTTSGGMDTQYF	TGCGCCAGCAGCTTGACTACTAGCGGGGGCATGGATACGCAGTATTTT	TRBJ2-3	TRBD2	TRBV5-1	.
CASRVEVGAGELFF	TGCGCCAGCAGGGTGGAAGTTGGTGCCGGGGAGCTGTTTTTT	TRBJ2-2	.	TRBV5-1	.
CASSQDKLEKPTSTDTQYF	TGCGCCAGCAGCCAAGATAAGTTGGAAAAACCGACTAGCACAGATACGCAGTATTTT	TRBJ2-3	.	TRBV4-1	.
CASSLWQGEAFF	TGTGCCAGCAGTTTATGGCAGGGTGAAGCTTTCTTT	TRBJ1-1	.	TRBV27	.